These T cell receptor beta chains were read from a single sample in a study of control samples from healthy donors and cancer patients. Generated by immunoSEQ multiplex PCR, the TCRdb table keeps only in-frame clones and is missing some. The sample lists about 110,000 clones; roughly 79% were seen once. The sequenced material came from blood. All receptors derive from a man younger than 35 in good health. Each CDR3 is given with its conserved first and last residue. D genes are given only for firm matches. The listing skips clone size in some rows; elsewhere it reads once, few, many or a size class.

abundance	j_gene	v_gene	d_gene	CDR3aa	CDR3nt
.	TRBJ1-4	TRBV6-1	.	CASSEALLRGVKLFF	TGTGCCAGCAGTGAAGCTCTACTTAGGGGAGTAAAACTGTTTTTT
.	TRBJ1-4	TRBV25-1	TRBD1	CASSGDRGVFEKLFF	TGTGCCAGCAGTGGGGACAGGGGGGTTTTTGAAAAACTGTTTTTT
.	TRBJ1-5	TRBV25-1	.	CASRMSDRNQPQHF	TGTGCCAGCAGGATGTCGGATCGCAATCAGCCCCAGCATTTT
.	TRBJ2-7	TRBV11-2	.	CASSPFGPGVQYF	TGTGCCAGCAGCCCCTTTGGGCCCGGGGTGCAGTACTTC
.	TRBJ2-2	TRBV27	.	CASSPLMVHTGELFF	TGTGCCAGCAGCCCACTAATGGTTCACACCGGGGAGCTGTTTTTT
.	TRBJ1-5	TRBV7-9	.	CASSFGGQPQHF	TGTGCCAGCAGCTTTGGCGGACAGCCCCAGCATTTT
.	TRBJ2-5	TRBV2	.	CASRRNQETQYF	TGTGCCAGCAGACGGAATCAAGAGACCCAGTACTTC
.	TRBJ1-4	TRBV6-5	TRBD1	CASRRQGTSEKLFF	TGTGCCAGCAGGCGACAGGGCACTAGCGAAAAACTGTTTTTT
.	TRBJ1-1	TRBV4-1	.	CASSPKGREKTMNTEAFF	TGCGCCAGCAGCCCGAAGGGCAGGGAAAAGACCATGAACACTGAAGCTTTCTTT
.	TRBJ1-6	TRBV5-4	.	CASSYLMDLNSPLHF	TGTGCCAGCAGCTACCTGATGGATCTAAATTCACCCCTCCACTTT
.	TRBJ2-3	TRBV2	TRBD2	CASSGLAGAADTQYF	TGTGCCAGCAGTGGGCTAGCGGGGGCAGCGGATACGCAGTATTTT
.	TRBJ1-2	TRBV5-4	TRBD1	CASSLIVKGASGYTF	TGTGCCAGCAGCTTGATCGTGAAGGGGGCGTCTGGCTACACCTTC
.	TRBJ1-1	TRBV28	.	CASSLPGLGSRTNTEAFF	TGTGCCAGCAGTTTACCCGGTTTAGGATCTCGGACGAACACTGAAGCTTTCTTT
.	TRBJ2-1	TRBV30	.	CARSQGSPLDEQFF	TGTGCCCGCTCGCAGGGGTCTCCTCTGGATGAGCAGTTCTTC
.	TRBJ2-7	TRBV6-2/TRBV6-3	.	CASSTLPEGGRFDEQYF	TGTGCCAGCAGTACCCTACCGGAGGGGGGGCGTTTCGACGAGCAGTACTTC
.	TRBJ1-3	TRBV24-1	TRBD1	CATSDSRTGGNTIYF	TGTGCCACCAGTGATTCACGGACAGGGGGAAACACCATATATTTT
.	TRBJ2-3	TRBV2	TRBD2	CASHWRGGLTDTQYF	TGTGCCAGCCATTGGCGGGGGGGCCTTACAGATACGCAGTATTTT
.	TRBJ2-3	TRBV12-3/TRBV12-4	TRBD2	CACPRGGTDTQYF	TGTGCCTGCCCCCGCGGGGGAACAGATACGCAGTATTTT
.	TRBJ1-5	TRBV7-8	.	CASSSLGAGLGNQPQHF	TGTGCCAGCAGCTCCTTGGGGGCAGGTCTTGGCAATCAGCCCCAGCATTTT
.	TRBJ1-1	TRBV30	.	CAWSSENTEAFF	TGTGCCTGGAGTTCAGAGAACACTGAAGCTTTCTTT
once	TRBJ2-1	TRBV30	.	CAWSVAWLVSGDEQFF	TGTGCCTGGAGTGTAGCTTGGTTGGTCTCGGGCGATGAGCAGTTCTTC
.	TRBJ1-2	TRBV7-2	TRBD1	CASSPWTGTNYGYTF	TGTGCCAGCAGCCCTTGGACAGGGACTAACTATGGCTACACCTTC
.	TRBJ2-7	TRBV6-5	.	CASAAPGEQYF	TGTGCCAGCGCGGCCCCAGGGGAGCAGTACTTC
.	TRBJ1-2	TRBV9	.	CASTPQGNYGYTF	TGTGCCAGCACTCCCCAGGGTAACTATGGCTACACCTTC
.	TRBJ2-3	TRBV28	.	CASSLVDDTQYF	TGTGCCAGCAGTTTGGTGGACGATACGCAGTATTTT
few	TRBJ1-2	TRBV6-5	.	CASRSSTNYGYTF	TGTGCCAGTCGGAGTTCAACTAACTATGGCTACACCTTC
few	TRBJ1-5	TRBV7-2	.	CASSLDLNQPQHF	TGTGCCAGCAGCTTAGATCTTAATCAGCCCCAGCATTTT
.	TRBJ2-5	TRBV7-8	TRBD2	CASSPRRLAGGAQYF	TGTGCCAGCAGCCCAAGGCGACTAGCGGGGGGTGCCCAGTACTTC
.	TRBJ1-1	TRBV27	.	CASSLHRLNTEAFF	TGTGCCAGCAGTTTACACAGGTTAAACACTGAAGCTTTCTTT
.	TRBJ1-1	TRBV5-1	.	CASSLVGTSGAFF	TGCGCCAGCAGCTTGGTCGGGACATCTGGAGCTTTCTTT
.	TRBJ1-5	TRBV6-1	.	CASSDPDYQPQHF	TGTGCCAGCAGTGATCCGGACTATCAGCCCCAGCATTTT
.	TRBJ1-1	TRBV29-1	.	CSVDRAGTEAFF	TGCAGCGTTGACAGAGCTGGGACTGAAGCTTTCTTT
.	TRBJ2-2	TRBV6-6	TRBD1	CATRQGGTGELFF	TGTGCCACCCGACAGGGTGGCACCGGGGAGCTGTTTTTT
.	TRBJ1-1	TRBV29-1	.	CSAFKQRNTEAFF	TGCAGCGCATTTAAACAGAGGAACACTGAAGCTTTCTTT
.	TRBJ2-3	TRBV7-9	TRBD2	CASSPGLAGGGTDTQYF	TGTGCCAGCAGCCCCGGACTAGCGGGGGGCGGCACAGATACGCAGTATTTT
few	TRBJ2-1	TRBV9	.	CASSVSGAKMEQFF	TGTGCCAGCAGCGTCTCGGGCGCGAAGATGGAGCAGTTCTTC
.	TRBJ2-1	TRBV30	TRBD2	CAWSVPGGGAGNEQFF	TGTGCCTGGAGTGTACCCGGCGGGGGGGCTGGGAATGAGCAGTTCTTC
.	TRBJ1-2	TRBV5-8	.	CASSSGAYGYTF	TGTGCCAGCAGCTCCGGGGCTTATGGCTACACCTTC
.	TRBJ2-6	TRBV5-6	TRBD1	CASSFSSGGAGANVLTF	TGTGCCAGCAGCTTCTCCTCAGGGGGCGCTGGGGCCAACGTCCTGACTTTC
.	TRBJ1-4	TRBV9	TRBD1	CASSPGQGSEKLFF	TGTGCCAGCAGCCCGGGACAGGGATCTGAAAAACTGTTTTTT
.	TRBJ2-1	TRBV29-1	.	CSVEDPRGASYNEQFF	TGCAGCGTTGAAGACCCGAGGGGCGCTTCCTACAATGAGCAGTTCTTC
.	TRBJ2-7	TRBV5-5	.	CASSLAPGPYEQYF	TGTGCCAGCAGCTTGGCCCCAGGGCCCTACGAGCAGTACTTC
.	TRBJ2-3	TRBV5-4	.	CASSLGTHSRTDTQYF	TGTGCCAGCAGCTTGGGGACCCACAGCCGCACAGATACGCAGTATTTT
.	TRBJ1-4	TRBV18	.	CASSPNSVTAIRNEKLFF	TGTGCCAGCTCACCAAACAGCGTAACAGCAATCCGAAATGAAAAACTGTTTTTT
.	TRBJ1-2	TRBV19	.	CASGARIQGYNYGYTF	TGTGCCAGTGGGGCCCGCATACAGGGCTACAACTATGGCTACACCTTC
.	TRBJ2-2	TRBV14	TRBD1	CASSQEANRGQKTGELFF	TGTGCCAGCAGCCAAGAAGCGAACAGGGGTCAAAAGACCGGGGAGCTGTTTTTT
.	TRBJ2-5	TRBV10-3	.	CAISEKGETQYF	TGTGCCATCAGTGAGAAAGGAGAGACCCAGTACTTC
.	TRBJ2-7	TRBV3-1/TRBV3-2	.	CASSSPPVYEQYF	TGTGCCAGCAGCTCCCCGCCCGTCTACGAGCAGTACTTC
once	TRBJ2-7	TRBV5-6	TRBD2	CASSSVLAGGAYEQYF	TGTGCCAGCAGCAGCGTCCTAGCGGGGGGTGCCTACGAGCAGTACTTC
.	TRBJ2-1	TRBV13	.	CASSPAGTRNEQFF	TGTGCCAGCAGCCCGGCGGGGACAAGGAATGAGCAGTTCTTC
few	TRBJ1-4	TRBV11-2	.	CASSLGGRLEKLFF	TGTGCCAGCAGCTTAGGAGGCAGGCTTGAAAAACTGTTTTTT
.	TRBJ1-3	TRBV5-8	.	CASSVGHRNTIYF	TGTGCCAGCAGCGTAGGCCATAGAAACACCATATATTTT
few	TRBJ2-2	TRBV28	.	CASSPSGVAGELFF	TGTGCCAGCAGTCCCTCGGGGGTCGCCGGGGAGCTGTTTTTT
.	TRBJ1-5	TRBV5-5	.	CASSLGQASNQPQHF	TGTGCCAGCAGCTTGGGACAGGCCTCCAATCAGCCCCAGCATTTT